These T cell receptor beta chains were read from a single sample in a study of OX40 agonist ivuxolimab in advanced cancers. Measured with immunoSEQ multiplex PCR; TCRdb has only the in-frame clones, and not every one. The sample lists some 66,000 clones, 85% occurring once. Sequenced here: CD4+ or CD8+ T cells sorted from blood, sampled in a trial of the OX40 agonist ivuxolimab. These receptors all stem from an adult with an advanced solid tumor such as melanoma, head and neck, liver or kidney cancer. Each CDR3 is given with its conserved first and last residue. Fields, in order: V gene, clone size, J gene, D gene, CDR3 DNA, CDR3 protein. A D gene is named only where the DNA matches it firmly. Clone size, where shown, is once, few, many, or a class for clones that have expanded.

>TRBV19|NA|TRBJ1-2|TRBD1
TGTGCCAGTAGTACCGGGACAGGTTCTAACTATGGCTACACCTTC
CASSTGTGSNYGYTF
>TRBV5-8|NA|TRBJ1-6|NA
TGTGCCAGCAGCCAAAGACAGAATTCACCCCTCCACTTT
CASSQRQNSPLHF
>TRBV19|once|TRBJ2-5|NA
TGTGCCAGTAGCGACCAGGGAAGGGGACAAGAGGCCCAGTACTTC
CASSDQGRGQEAQYF
>TRBV4-1|NA|TRBJ2-3|NA
TGCGCCAGCAGCCAGGGCGGACGGACAGATACGCAGTATTTT
CASSQGGRTDTQYF
>TRBV7-9|NA|TRBJ1-4|NA
TGTGCCAGCGGGGTTGGACAGCCTGGGGGTGAAAAACTGTTTTTT
CASGVGQPGGEKLFF
>TRBV19|medium-sized|TRBJ2-7|TRBD2
TGTGCCAGTAGTATCGAGGGAGGGCTGGGTGAGCAGTACTTC
CASSIEGGLGEQYF
>TRBV5-1|once|TRBJ2-2|NA
TGCGCCAGCAGCCTGACTAGCGGGGAGCTGTTTTTT
CASSLTSGELFF
>TRBV7-9|NA|TRBJ2-2|NA
TGTGCCAGCACCCCCGTGAGGGTTGCCACCGGGGAGCTGTTTTTT
CASTPVRVATGELFF
>TRBV9|NA|TRBJ2-2|TRBD2
TGTGCCAGCAGCGTTGGGACTAGCGGGAGGGGTGGCACCGGGGAGCTGTTTTTT
CASSVGTSGRGGTGELFF
>TRBV6-5|NA|TRBJ2-1|NA
TGTGCCAGCAGTTACGGCGGGTCTAACAATGAGCAGTTCTTC
CASSYGGSNNEQFF
>TRBV14|NA|TRBJ2-7|NA
TGTGCCAGCAGCCTAGAGGGCCAAAAGCCCTACGAGCAGTACTTC
CASSLEGQKPYEQYF
>TRBV6-1|NA|TRBJ2-7|NA
TGTGCCAGCAGTGAGCGTTCCTCCGACGAGCAGTACTTC
CASSERSSDEQYF
>TRBV7-9|NA|TRBJ1-1|TRBD1
TGTGCCAGCAGCTTAGGACAGGGTGGGGACACTGAAGCTTTCTTT
CASSLGQGGDTEAFF
>TRBV19|NA|TRBJ2-1|TRBD2
TGTGCCACTGGCCCCGGGACTAGTGTTTACAATGAGCAGTTCTTC
CATGPGTSVYNEQFF
>TRBV18|once|TRBJ1-1|TRBD1
TGTGCCAGCTCACGAAACCACAAGGTGGCAGGGGGGACTGAAGCTTTCTTT
CASSRNHKVAGGTEAFF
>TRBV9|NA|TRBJ2-7|TRBD1
TGTGCCAGCAGCGTAGCCGGGACAGAAGTCTACGAGCAGTACTTC
CASSVAGTEVYEQYF
>TRBV30|NA|TRBJ2-5|NA
TGTGCCTGGAAGGGGTTAGCGCGGGAGACCCAGTACTTC
CAWKGLARETQYF
>TRBV7-2|NA|TRBJ2-7|NA
TGTGCCAGCAGCTTAGTACCAGGGCCCCATTACGAGCAGTACTTC
CASSLVPGPHYEQYF
>TRBV5-1|once|TRBJ2-1|TRBD1
TGCGCCAGCAGCCCGGGACAGGGGTTCGATGAGCAGTTCTTC
CASSPGQGFDEQFF
>TRBV30|NA|TRBJ1-2|NA
TGTGCCTGGAGCCTGGACTTGGCGATCTATGGCTACACCTTC
CAWSLDLAIYGYTF
>TRBV7-2|NA|TRBJ1-1|NA
TGTGCCAGCAGCACGCAGGGTGGCACTGAAGCTTTCTTT
CASSTQGGTEAFF
>TRBV5-6|NA|TRBJ1-4|NA
TGTGCCAGCGGGACCCGGCGAGATAATGAAAAACTGTTTTTT
CASGTRRDNEKLFF
>TRBV7-2|NA|TRBJ2-3|NA
TGTGCCAGCAGCTTAGACGGGGGCCCCACAGATACGCAGTATTTT
CASSLDGGPTDTQYF
>TRBV2|NA|TRBJ2-1|TRBD1
TGTGCCAGCAGGCGACAGGGGGGCTCCTACAATGAGCAGTTCTTC
CASRRQGGSYNEQFF
>TRBV5-1|NA|TRBJ2-2|NA
TGCGCCAGCAGCCAAAAACCCCCCACCGGGGAGCTGTTTTTT
CASSQKPPTGELFF